These 23 T cell receptor beta chains were all obtained from the same sample, sequenced in a study of T cells in Graves' hyperthyroidism and ophthalmopathy. Amplification yielded TCR beta CDR3 regions, with RNA transcripts as the source. TCR CDR3 underwent first-round RT-PCR with the HTBI primer set. TCRdb reanalysed the multiplex PCR reads using MiXCR and keeps one entry per CDR3 protein. This table has about 400,000 distinct CDR3 sequences, under 15% appearing once. Sequencing used blood. The receptor source for this set is a young man with Graves' ophthalmopathy.

This clonotype appeared many times. The gene calls are TRBV4-1 and TRBJ1-5, with D possibly matching TRBD1 (6 bases). The CDR3 is 17 residues long. V lost 4 bases and J lost 0, with 16 bases in between. Germline lookup yields CDR1 MGHRA and CDR2 YSYEKL. For the CDR3, the DNA is TGCGCCAGCAGCCGAGAGGGCGGGGGCGATAGCAATCAGCCCCAGCATTTT. This sequence encodes CASSREGGGDSNQPQHF.

In regard to this clonotype: A much larger clone sits a single nucleotide away, making a read error possible. V gene TRBV20-1 combines with J gene TRBJ2-5; D may match TRBD1 or TRBD2 (6 bases each). The J call may be in error: the DNA end matches TRBJ2-1 better. CDR3 size: 15 residues. In germline, CDR1 is DFQATT, CDR2 SNEGSKA (reference sequence). Here the CDR3 reads CSARDPTGTGETQFF. The DNA of the CDR3 is TGCAGTGCTAGAGACCCGACAGGAACGGGAGAGACCCAGTTCTTC.

This clonotype was recorded a few times. The V and J genes are TRBV20-1 and TRBJ1-2; D is undetermined. Germline V gene lookup returns CDR1 DFQATT and CDR2 SNEGSKA (reference sequence). The CDR3 spans 13 residues. V lost 2 bases and J lost 4, with 11 bases in between. CDR3 in amino acids: CSARPTELYGYTF. The CDR3 DNA sequence: TGCAGTGCTAGACCAACTGAACTCTATGGCTACACCTTC.

This clonotype came up a few times. The rearrangement uses TRBV29-1 and TRBJ1-4; TRBD1 matches 7 bases. V lost 8 bases and J lost 8; bases outside the gene matches: 11. This CDR3 has 13 amino acids. From germline, CDR1 is SQVTM and CDR2 ANQGSEA. The CDR3 region is CSIRQGVREKLFF. DNA of the CDR3: TGCAGCATCCGACAGGGAGTAAGGGAAAAACTGTTTTTT.

The sample holds many counts of this clonotype. The genes are TRBV24-1 and TRBJ2-1; TRBD2 matches at 7 bases. The junction had 12 bases not matched to a gene; V was cut back by 7 bases and J by 4 bases. The CDR3 has 16 amino acids. Germline CDR1 KGHDR, CDR2 SFDVKD. The CDR3 sequence: CATSDGRGTNYNEQFF. The CDR3 nucleotides read TGTGCCACCAGCGATGGGAGGGGAACGAATTACAATGAGCAGTTCTTC.

This clonotype was counted many times. The V gene is TRBV5-1, the J gene TRBJ2-3; D is unclear. Germline-derived CDR1 and CDR2 are SGHRS and YFSETQ. The CDR3 is made up of 12 amino acids. V dropped 2 bases and J dropped 6 bases, with 7 bases sitting between them. CDR3 residues: CASSFRDDTQYF. In DNA, the CDR3 is TGCGCCAGCAGCTTCAGAGACGATACGCAGTATTTT.

V and J are TRBV18 and TRBJ1-1, with 7 bases aligning to TRBD1. V lost 4 bases and J lost 6; bases outside the gene matches: 14. This CDR3 is 16 amino acids long. Germline lookup yields CDR1 KGHSH and CDR2 LQKENI. As DNA, the CDR3 is TGTGCCAGCTCACAGGGGGCTCAGGGTTTCGTCTCTGAAGCTTTCTTT. This encodes CASSQGAQGFVSEAFF. The full variable domain, rest sourced from reference TRBV18 and TRBJ1-1, is NAGVMQNPRHLVRRRGQEARLRCSPMKGHSHVYWYRQLPEEGLKFMVYLQKENIIDESGMPKERFSAEFPKEGPSILRIQQVVRGDSAAYFCASSQGAQGFVSEAFFGQGTRLTVV.

Ten or more counts support this clonotype. This chain uses TRBV9 with TRBJ2-5; no clear D. V gave up 0 bases and J gave up 5 bases, with 11 bases separating them. Germline loops: CDR1 SGDLS, CDR2 YYNGEE. The length of the CDR3 is 14 residues. The CDR3 sequence is CASSVAPPRETQYF. As DNA, the CDR3 is TGTGCCAGCAGCGTAGCCCCGCCGAGGGAGACCCAGTACTTC.

The table lists this clonotype with many counts. The chain has TRBV5-1 and TRBJ2-1, with TRBD1 matching over 9 bases. The germline V gene encodes CDR1 SGHRS and CDR2 YFSETQ. This CDR3 is built from 15 residues. Unmatched junction bases numbered 5, after V lost 0 bases and J lost 7 bases. This CDR3 reads CASSLVGTGRNEQFF. The CDR3 DNA reads as TGCGCCAGCAGCTTGGTAGGGACAGGGAGGAATGAGCAGTTCTTC.

This clonotype was seen ten or more times. This rearrangement joins TRBV6-2 or TRBV6-3 to TRBJ1-2, with 8 bases matching TRBD1. The CDR3 is made up of 14 amino acids. Germline CDR1 MNHEY, CDR2 SVGEGT. V lost 5 bases and J lost 8; bases outside the gene matches: 10. The CDR3 DNA reads as TGTGCCAGCAGTATCCCGGGACAGGTTGGCGGCTACACCTTC. Residues: CASSIPGQVGGYTF.

A note on this clonotype: A much larger clone differs by one base, so this may be a read error. The rearrangement joins TRBV9 to TRBJ1-6; D may be TRBD1 (5 bases). CDR3 length: 14 amino acids. The V gene lost 0 bases and the J gene lost 7 bases, with 8 bases spanning the gap. Germline-derived CDR1 and CDR2 are SGDLS and YYNGEE. The CDR3 sequence: CASSVGGENSPLHF. CDR3 coding DNA: TGTGCCAGCAGCGTAGGGGGCGAGAATTCACCCCTCCACTTT. The whole variable domain, filled in from reference TRBV9 and TRBJ1-6, reads DSGVTQTPKHLITATGQRVTLRCSPRSGDLSVYWYQQSLDQGLQFLIQYYNGEERAKGNILERFSAQQFPDLHSELNLSSLELGDSALYFCASSVGGENSPLHFGNGTRLTVT.

This clonotype was observed at least ten times. V gene TRBV27 combines with J gene TRBJ2-6; D might be TRBD1 (6 bases). V lost 6 bases and J lost 0, with 15 bases in between. This CDR3 spans 17 amino acids. Germline CDR1 MNHEY, CDR2 SMNVEV (reference sequence). This CDR3 is CASRPGQKYSGANVLTF. CDR3 sequence (DNA): TGTGCCAGCAGACCCGGACAGAAGTACTCTGGGGCCAACGTCCTGACTTTC.

This clonotype was recorded many times. The V call is TRBV12-3 or TRBV12-4, the J call TRBJ2-3; TRBD1 or TRBD2 may be the D gene (5 bases each). V was pared by 4 bases and J by 1 base, with 12 bases between. The CDR3 sequence is 15 residues long. CDR3 in DNA: TGTGCCAGCAGTTCGGGGCGGAAACGCACAGATACGCAGTATTTT. Translating gives CASSSGRKRTDTQYF.

This clonotype was detected only a few times. The chain links TRBV7-9 to TRBJ2-3; D is unresolved. Trimming took off 6 bases at V and 0 bases at J, with 25 bases between the two ends. The germline gives CDR1 SEHNR, CDR2 FQNEAQ (reference sequence). This CDR3 has 19 amino acids. The CDR3 nucleotides read TGTGCCAGCAGGGAAAGAAGGACCATTACTACCTCGAGCACAGATACGCAGTATTTT. Its protein is CASRERRTITTSSTDTQYF.

The chain combines TRBV5-5 with TRBJ1-5, with TRBD1 as a possible D gene (5 bases). V gave up 0 bases and J gave up 8 bases, with 6 bases separating them. The CDR3 has 12 amino acids. In germline, CDR1 is SGHKS, CDR2 YYEKEE (reference sequence). CDR3 DNA sequence: TGTGCCAGCAGCTTGGGGGGGGAGCCCCAGCATTTT. This gives the protein CASSLGGEPQHF.

This clonotype occurred many times. The rearrangement links TRBV5-1 to TRBJ1-2, with 7 bases that match TRBD1. The CDR3 is 14 amino acids. CDR1 is SGHRS and CDR2 is YFSETQ in the germline V gene. The trim removed 0 bases at V and 6 bases at J, leaving 5 bases unmatched. The CDR3 here is CASSLDRGGDGYTF. CDR3 sequence (DNA): TGCGCCAGCAGCTTGGACAGGGGCGGTGATGGCTACACCTTC.

This clonotype was seen ten or more times. The chain couples TRBV20-1 to TRBJ2-5, with TRBD2 matching over 10 bases. CDR1 and CDR2 from the germline V gene are DFQATT and SNEGSKA (reference sequence). The J segment lost 4 bases and the V segment lost 6 bases, leaving 8 bases of the junction unmatched. This CDR3 has 14 amino acids. CDR3: CSAEREGQGETQYF. The DNA for the CDR3 is TGCAGTGCCGAGCGGGAGGGCCAGGGAGAGACCCAGTACTTC.

A few counts support this clonotype. The CDR3 DNA sequence: TGTGCCAGTAGTAAGGCGGTAACTAGCACAGATACGCAGTATTTT. This encodes CASSKAVTSTDTQYF. The chain carries TRBV19 and TRBJ2-3; D remains ambiguous. CDR1 is LNHDA, CDR2 SQIVND, per germline (reference sequence). V lost 4 bases, J lost 0 bases, and 11 bases lay in between. CDR3 length equals 15 residues.

This clonotype was counted many times. CDR3: CASSWTGGASYEQYF. As DNA, the CDR3 is TGTGCCAGCAGCTGGACAGGGGGCGCGAGCTACGAGCAGTACTTC. The V and J genes are TRBV7-2 and TRBJ2-7; 11 bases are shared with TRBD1. The CDR3 runs 15 residues. Trimming at V came to 4 bases and at J to 3 bases, leaving 5 bases not matched to a gene. In germline, CDR1 is SGHTA, CDR2 FQGNSA. The full variable domain, rest sourced from reference TRBV7-2 and TRBJ2-7, is GAGVSQSPSNKVTEKGKDVELRCDPISGHTALYWYRQSLGQGLEFLIYFQGNSAPDKSGLPSDRFSAERTGGSVSTLTIQRTQQEDSAVYLCASSWTGGASYEQYFGPGTRLTVT.

The J gene is TRBJ2-2, the V gene TRBV20-1; 9 bases fit TRBD2. V was clipped by 0 bases and J by 7 bases; unmatched bases: 6. Germline loops: CDR1 DFQATT, CDR2 SNEGSKA (reference sequence). CDR3 size: 15 residues. The CDR3, as DNA: TGCAGTGCTAGAGAGGGCGGGGGGGCGGTCGGGGAGCTGTTTTTT. It is translated as CSAREGGGAVGELFF.

On this clonotype: This may come from a read error, since a much larger clone is one base off. V usage is TRBV5-1 and J usage is TRBJ2-1; 13 bases map to TRBD2. CDR3 length: 17 amino acids. Looked up from germline, CDR1 is SGHRS and CDR2 is YFSETQ. CDR3 sequence reads: CAGSFGLAGAQYNEQFF. The CDR3 DNA is TGCGCCGGCAGCTTCGGACTAGCGGGGGCCCAGTACAATGAGCAGTTCTTC.

As concerns this clonotype: One base away lies a much larger clone, so this may be a sequencing read error. Since no conserved phenylalanine or tryptophan closes the CDR3, a read error is the likely cause. This chain connects TRBV30 to TRBJ2-7; TRBD2 agrees at 7 bases. Trimming cost V 1 base and J 3 bases; bases outside gene matches: 3. Germline CDR1 is GTSNPN and CDR2 is SVGIG (reference sequence). The CDR3 has 13 residues. CDR3 region: CAWSGAGRYEQYL. In DNA, the CDR3 is TGTGCCTGGAGTGGAGCGGGACGCTACGAGCAGTACCTC.

This clonotype was picked up many times. The chain couples TRBV20-1 to TRBJ2-5; the match to TRBD2 covers 12 bases. The CDR3 runs 14 residues. The germline gives CDR1 DFQATT, CDR2 SNEGSKA (reference sequence). The V and J ends lost 6 bases and 5 bases, in that order; junction bases with no gene match: 7. The CDR3 sequence is CSAQTSGSPETQYF. DNA of the CDR3: TGCAGTGCCCAGACTAGCGGGAGCCCTGAGACCCAGTACTTC.